These 15 T cell receptor beta chains share one sample of origin, sequenced in a study of T cell repertoires in cytomegalovirus infection. TCRdb passed the reads through MiXCR, listing each CDR3 protein once. This table holds about 300,000 distinct CDR3 sequences, roughly a tenth found once. Sequenced material: PBMCs. These TCRs come from a human donor in good health (CMV status not recorded). Some clones in this sample may be carry-over from other donors' samples.

This clonotype occurred many times. The rearrangement uses TRBV6-2 or TRBV6-3 and TRBJ2-7, with no clear D. Deletions cut 2 bases from V and 4 bases from J, with 9 bases between. CDR1 and CDR2 (germline): MNHEY, SVGEGT. The CDR3 has 13 residues. The CDR3 DNA sequence: TGTGCCAGCAGTTACGAGATTGGGTACGAGCAGTACGTC. Encoded protein: CASSYEIGYEQYV.

A note on this clonotype: A clone one base away is much larger, so this may be a read error. Since the CDR3 does not end with the conserved phenylalanine or tryptophan, this likely comes from a read error. J is TRBJ2-3 and V is TRBV6-2 or TRBV6-3; no firm D call. The CDR3 contains 13 residues. Germline CDR1 reads MNHEY; CDR2 reads SVGEGT. Trimming removed 0 bases from V and 6 bases from J, with 7 bases in between. The CDR3 here is CASSYSQVDTQYV. CDR3 coding DNA: TGTGCCAGCAGTTACTCGCAAGTGGATACGCAGTATGTT.

This clonotype was seen many times. The chain employs TRBV4-3 and TRBJ2-1, with TRBD2 matching over 8 bases. This CDR3 comprises 14 residues. From germline, CDR1 is LGHNA and CDR2 YSLEER. V trimming: 5 bases; J trimming: 10 bases; junction bases outside the gene matches: 10. The CDR3 DNA sequence: TGCGCCAGCAGCTCAGGACTAGCTGAATTCGAGCAGTTCTTC. Translating gives CASSSGLAEFEQFF.

This clonotype has ten or more counts. V usage is TRBV20-1 and J usage is TRBJ2-3, with TRBD1 matching over 8 bases. The CDR3 is made up of 17 amino acids. Germline V CDR1 and CDR2: DFQATT, SNEGSKA (reference sequence). With 2 bases clipped from V and 3 bases from J, the junction kept 13 bases outside the gene matches. The CDR3 is CSARSNTVDRETDTQYF. The CDR3 DNA sequence: TGCAGTGCTAGAAGTAATACTGTGGACAGGGAAACAGATACGCAGTATTTT.

The rearrangement links TRBV20-1 to TRBJ1-2, with TRBD1 matching over 11 bases. J was trimmed by 7 bases and V by 0 bases; bases with no gene match: 10. Per the germline V gene, CDR1 is DFQATT and CDR2 is SNEGSKA (reference sequence). This CDR3 is built from 16 residues. CDR3 sequence reads: CSAREPPGQGVGGYTF. DNA of the CDR3: TGCAGTGCTAGAGAACCTCCGGGACAGGGGGTTGGTGGCTACACCTTC.

This clonotype was seen only a few times. This chain uses TRBV29-1 with TRBJ2-2, with D uncertain. CDR3 length: 13 residues. Germline loops: CDR1 SQVTM, CDR2 ANQGSEA. The ends were cut back, 4 bases at V and 2 bases at J, with 8 bases in the middle. The CDR3 DNA reads TGCAGCGTTGTTTCCATAAACACCGGGGAGCTGTTTTTT. Residues: CSVVSINTGELFF.

The chain couples TRBV14 to TRBJ1-1; no definite D call. Deletions cut 6 bases from V and 4 bases from J, with 24 bases between. The CDR3 is 17 amino acids. CDR1 is SGHDN, CDR2 FVKESK, per germline. Here the CDR3 reads CASSWLEIVEGGTEAFF. The CDR3 DNA is TGTGCCAGCAGTTGGTTGGAAATAGTCGAGGGTGGCACTGAAGCTTTCTTT.

This clonotype was seen only a few times. The chain carries TRBV9 and TRBJ1-3; TRBD1 aligns across 9 bases. This CDR3 has 16 residues. J gave up 2 bases and V 4 bases, and 7 bases lay outside the gene matches. In germline, CDR1 is SGDLS, CDR2 YYNGEE. This CDR3 is CASSITGGLTGNTIYF. The CDR3 DNA follows: TGTGCCAGCAGCATAACAGGGGGCCTCACTGGAAACACCATATATTTT.

In its sample, this clonotype was seen a few times. The rearrangement joins TRBV29-1 to TRBJ1-1; D is uncertain. Germline assignment: CDR1 SQVTM and CDR2 ANQGSEA. The V and J ends lost 0 bases and 1 base respectively, with 9 bases between them. The CDR3 runs to 14 residues. CDR3 residues: CSVEEGGGNTEAFF. DNA for the CDR3: TGCAGCGTTGAAGAAGGTGGAGGGAACACTGAAGCTTTCTTT.

The rearrangement uses TRBV11-2 and TRBJ2-7, with a tentative D call TRBD2 (6 bases). CDR1 is SGHAT, CDR2 FQNNGV, per germline. The CDR3 is 15 residues long. The V end was cut by 6 bases, the J end by 6 bases, with 21 bases between. The CDR3 here is CASRPGDVRRSEQYF. The CDR3 DNA follows: TGTGCCAGCAGACCGGGGGACGTACGTAGGAGCGAGCAGTACTTC. The full variable domain, in which reference TRBV11-2 and TRBJ2-7 provide the parts outside the CDR3, is EAGVAQSPRYKIIEKRQSVAFWCNPISGHATLYWYQQILGQGPKLLIQFQNNGVVDDSQLPKDRFSAERLKGVDSTLKIQPAKLEDSAVYLCASRPGDVRRSEQYFGPGTRLTVT.

This clonotype occurred many times. The chain recombines TRBV28 with TRBJ1-1, with D possibly TRBD1 on 5 matching bases. V was trimmed by 7 bases and J by 5 bases, leaving 11 bases between them. Germline V gene sequence: CDR1 MDHEN, CDR2 SYDVKM. The CDR3 is made up of 12 amino acids. The DNA of the CDR3 is TGTGCCAGCACGAAGGGGTTGACTGAAGCTTTCTTT. Translating gives CASTKGLTEAFF.

This clonotype has at least ten counts. The DNA for the CDR3 is TGCGCCAGCAGCTTGGTTAGCGGGGGCCACGAGCAGTACTTC. Translation: CASSLVSGGHEQYF. This chain uses TRBV5-1 with TRBJ2-7; 9 bases align to TRBD2. Germline-derived CDR1 and CDR2 are SGHRS and YFSETQ. With 0 bases clipped from V and 5 bases from J, the junction kept 3 bases outside the gene matches. This CDR3 comprises 14 residues.

This clonotype was seen at least ten times. The rearrangement links TRBV27 to TRBJ2-2; D is undetermined. The V gene lost 6 bases and the J gene lost 0 bases, with 11 bases spanning the gap. The CDR3 extends over 15 amino acids. The germline CDR1 and CDR2 sequences are MNHEY and SMNVEV (reference sequence). The CDR3 DNA is TGTGCCAGCAGCCTCAGTTACGCGAACACCGGGGAGCTGTTTTTT. Amino acids: CASSLSYANTGELFF.

This clonotype appeared many times. The gene calls are TRBV6-2 or TRBV6-3 and TRBJ2-7, with D maybe TRBD1 (6 bases). Per germline, CDR1 MNHEY and CDR2 SVGEGT. This CDR3 spans 16 amino acids. V was clipped by 5 bases and J by 4 bases, with 21 bases between them. CDR3 coding DNA: TGTGCCAGCAGTCATGCAGGGACATCCCAAACTTACGAGCAGTACGTC. Protein: CASSHAGTSQTYEQYV.

This clonotype was found many times. V gene TRBV7-2 combines with J gene TRBJ2-7; TRBD1 matches 8 bases. V shed 5 bases, J shed 1 base, and the junction held 7 bases outside the gene matches. This CDR3 contains 15 residues. Germline V lookup: CDR1 SGHTA, CDR2 FQGNSA. The CDR3 coding sequence is TGTGCCAGCAGCACGCGACAGGGGCTATCCTACGAGCAGTACTTC. It is translated as CASSTRQGLSYEQYF.